Each of the 4 T cell receptor beta chains below was sequenced from the same sample in a study of control samples from healthy donors and cancer patients (dated by TCRdb to 2020 to 2022). Library creation used the immunoSEQ multiplex PCR assay. The table comes from immuneACCESS by way of TCRdb, which keeps in-frame sequences with V and J called. Part of the clones is missing from these tables; in studies checked, under half for an unresolved V gene and the rest for unknown reasons. This sample is represented by tens of thousands of clones; approximately 87% of them were singletons. The ten largest account for 2% to 2.5% of the sample. Sequenced material: PBMCs. The receptors originated from a woman aged 45-60 years with head and neck cancer.

The table lists this clone with a few counts. J is TRBJ1-3 and V is TRBV7-2, with a tentative D call TRBD1 (5 bases). In germline, CDR1 is SGHTA, CDR2 FQGNSA. Trimming removed 1 base from V and 4 bases from J, with 11 bases in between. The CDR3 runs 15 residues. The CDR3 DNA sequence: TGTGCCAGCAGCTTAGACTGGGCAGGGGGAAACACCATATATTTT. This gives the protein CASSLDWAGGNTIYF.

This chain links TRBV23-1 with TRBJ2-7, with 9 bases lining up with TRBD1. TRBV23-1 belongs to the ORF category, with a function that is uncertain. The J segment lost 7 bases and the V segment lost 6 bases, leaving 16 bases of the junction unmatched. There are 16 residues in the CDR3. The CDR3 coding sequence is TGCGCCAGCAGGATTATCCCGACAGGGGGAGAGAGGGAGCAGTACTTC. This sequence encodes CASRIIPTGGEREQYF.

This clone appeared a single time. At one end, the junction sequence differs from germline, possibly due to a read error. The rearrangement uses TRBV29-1 and TRBJ2-7; 11 positions agree with TRBD2. Germline V CDR1 and CDR2: SQVTM, ANQGSEA. The CDR3 loop spans 11 amino acids. The CDR3 loop reads CSASTSGGQDF. The CDR3 DNA follows: TGCAGCGCTTCCACTAGCGGGGGCCAGGACTTC.

This chain uses TRBV5-8 with TRBJ1-6, with D tentatively TRBD1 (6 bases). The CDR3 consists of 15 residues. Germline V gene data show CDR1 as SGHTS and CDR2 as YDEGEE. Trimming took off 4 bases at V and 9 bases at J, with 17 bases between the two ends. In DNA form, the CDR3 reads TGTGCCAGCAGCGCGGCTCGGGACATTAGTTCACCCCTCCACTTT. Residues: CASSAARDISSPLHF.